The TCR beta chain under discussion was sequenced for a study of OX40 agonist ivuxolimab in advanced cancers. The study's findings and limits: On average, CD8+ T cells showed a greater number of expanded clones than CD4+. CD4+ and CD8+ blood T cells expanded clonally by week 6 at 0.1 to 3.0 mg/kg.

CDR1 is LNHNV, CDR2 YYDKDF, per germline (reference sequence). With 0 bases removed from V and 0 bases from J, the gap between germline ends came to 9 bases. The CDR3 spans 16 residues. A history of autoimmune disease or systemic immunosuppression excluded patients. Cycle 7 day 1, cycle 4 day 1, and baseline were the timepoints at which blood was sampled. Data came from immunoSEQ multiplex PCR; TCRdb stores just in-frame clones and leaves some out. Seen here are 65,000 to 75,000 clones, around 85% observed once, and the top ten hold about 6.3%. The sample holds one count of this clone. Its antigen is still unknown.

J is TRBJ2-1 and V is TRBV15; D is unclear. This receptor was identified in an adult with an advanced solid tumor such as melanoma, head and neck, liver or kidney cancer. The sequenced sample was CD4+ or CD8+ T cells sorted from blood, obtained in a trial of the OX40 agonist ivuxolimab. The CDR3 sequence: CATSRDTASSYNEQFF. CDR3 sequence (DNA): TGTGCCACCAGCAGAGATACGGCGAGCTCCTACAATGAGCAGTTCTTC.